This T cell receptor beta chain was retrieved from a study of cytomegalovirus exposure and HLA in healthy donors. Findings and limits, study-wide: Cytomegalovirus-associated TCR beta chains were listed, numbering 150 to 200. One variant, a missense change in DCLRE1C, was linked in a later analysis to TCR beta V- and J-gene trimming. Reportedly, a later analysis found an Asian-associated ancestry cluster had fewer N-insertions than the approximately 600-donor mean.

With respect to this clone: The antigen is undetermined. Other DNA sequences in the sample encode the same CDR3.

Primers for the PCR totalled 60 Vbeta and 13 Jbeta. Profiled with immunoSEQ multiplex PCR; TCRdb holds only in-frame clones, not every one. This table holds under 45,000 clones. Germline assignment: CDR1 SGDLS and CDR2 YYNGEE. The CDR3 has 19 residues. The V segment lost 3 bases and the J segment 5 bases; nucleotides outside the gene matches: 17. This clonotype was sampled from a male donor in good health and CMV-seronegative. Sequenced input: PBMCs. V is TRBV9 and J is TRBJ1-6, with TRBD1 matching 7 bases. The CDR3 bases are TGTGCCAGCAGCGGTGAGGGGGGTAGAACAGGGGACCATAATTCACCCCTCCACTTT. Amino acids: CASSGEGGRTGDHNSPLHF.